This is a list of T cell receptor beta chains from one sample in a study of blood T cell repertoires in COVID-19. The protocol was immunoSEQ multiplex PCR, while the TCRdb copy is restricted to in-frame clones and leaves out a portion. Here the sample spans 85,000 to 130,000 clones, approximately 93% being singletons. Source material: peripheral blood. Receptors originate from a man aged 55 to 70 with acute or convalescent COVID-19. The CDR3 runs from the conserved cysteine through the conserved F or W. D genes are given only for firm matches. A row's size may be missing; if present it is once, few, many or a size class.

len: 20
d_gene: NA
v_gene: TRBV9
j_gene: TRBJ2-1
abundance: NA
CDR3nt: TGTGCCAGCAGCCTAGCGGGGACAGGGGCTCTGATGAGCTCCTACAATGAGCAGTTCTTC
CDR3aa: CASSLAGTGALMSSYNEQFF

len: 14
d_gene: TRBD1
v_gene: TRBV6-5
j_gene: TRBJ2-4
abundance: once
CDR3nt: TGTGCCAGCAGCAACAGGGGAGTGGCGAACATTCAGTACTTC
CDR3aa: CASSNRGVANIQYF

len: 16
d_gene: TRBD2
v_gene: TRBV7-2
j_gene: TRBJ2-2
abundance: NA
CDR3nt: TGTGCCAGCAGCTTAGTTGCGGGAGGGAACACCGGGGAGCTGTTTTTT
CDR3aa: CASSLVAGGNTGELFF

len: 16
d_gene: TRBD2
v_gene: TRBV18
j_gene: TRBJ2-2
abundance: NA
CDR3nt: TGTGCCAGCTCACCAACTAGCGGAACCAACACCGGGGAGCTGTTTTTT
CDR3aa: CASSPTSGTNTGELFF

len: 13
d_gene: NA
v_gene: TRBV2
j_gene: TRBJ2-2
abundance: NA
CDR3nt: TGTGCCAGCAGTGATAAGGGGATCGGGGAGCTGTTTTTT
CDR3aa: CASSDKGIGELFF

len: 13
d_gene: NA
v_gene: TRBV7-9
j_gene: TRBJ1-1
abundance: few
CDR3nt: TGTGCCAGCAGAGGAGGTTTTCTTACTGAAGCTTTCTTT
CDR3aa: CASRGGFLTEAFF

len: 12
d_gene: NA
v_gene: TRBV5-5
j_gene: TRBJ2-1
abundance: NA
CDR3nt: TGTGCCAGCAGCCCAGGCGACAGATACTCGTTCTTC
CDR3aa: CASSPGDRYSFF

len: 13
d_gene: NA
v_gene: TRBV5-5
j_gene: TRBJ1-1
abundance: few
CDR3nt: TGTGCCAGCAGCCCTCCCAGGGCTTCTGAAGCTTTCTTT
CDR3aa: CASSPPRASEAFF

len: 16
d_gene: TRBD1
v_gene: TRBV13
j_gene: TRBJ1-6
abundance: NA
CDR3nt: TGTGCCAGCAGCCAAGGACAGGGGGTTGTCAATTCACCCCTCCACTTT
CDR3aa: CASSQGQGVVNSPLHF

len: 15
d_gene: NA
v_gene: TRBV5-1
j_gene: TRBJ1-6
abundance: NA
CDR3nt: TGCGCCAGCAGCAGCGAGAGCTCCTATAATTCACCCCTCCACTTT
CDR3aa: CASSSESSYNSPLHF

len: 14
d_gene: TRBD1
v_gene: TRBV18
j_gene: TRBJ1-5
abundance: NA
CDR3nt: TGTGCCAGCTCACTGGGGACAGGGAATCAGCCCCAGCATTTT
CDR3aa: CASSLGTGNQPQHF

len: 14
d_gene: TRBD1
v_gene: TRBV3-1/TRBV3-2
j_gene: TRBJ1-1
abundance: NA
CDR3nt: TGTGCCAGCAGCTCAGGAATCGACAGGGGTGAAGCTTTCTTT
CDR3aa: CASSSGIDRGEAFF

len: 15
d_gene: TRBD2
v_gene: TRBV11-2
j_gene: TRBJ2-2
abundance: NA
CDR3nt: TGTGCCAGCAGTGAGGGCGCGGGGGTGGCCGGGGAGCTGTTTTTT
CDR3aa: CASSEGAGVAGELFF

len: 15
d_gene: TRBD2
v_gene: TRBV19
j_gene: TRBJ2-5
abundance: NA
CDR3nt: TGTGCCAGTTCTTTAACGGGAGGGTACCAAGAGACCCAGTACTTC
CDR3aa: CASSLTGGYQETQYF

len: 15
d_gene: NA
v_gene: TRBV6-5
j_gene: TRBJ1-3
abundance: NA
CDR3nt: TGTGCCAGCACCCCAGGGGTACTCTCTGGAAACACCATATATTTT
CDR3aa: CASTPGVLSGNTIYF

len: 15
d_gene: TRBD2
v_gene: TRBV2
j_gene: TRBJ2-1
abundance: NA
CDR3nt: TGTGCCAGCAGACTACTAGCGGGAGACCACAATGAGCAGTTCTTC
CDR3aa: CASRLLAGDHNEQFF

len: 14
d_gene: TRBD2
v_gene: TRBV29-1
j_gene: TRBJ2-2
abundance: NA
CDR3nt: TGCAGCGTAACATTGGGACTACCCACCGGGGAGCTGTTTTTT
CDR3aa: CSVTLGLPTGELFF

len: 14
d_gene: NA
v_gene: TRBV10-1
j_gene: TRBJ1-4
abundance: NA
CDR3nt: TGCGCCAGCAGTGAGTCGGGATCGGGAGAAAAACTGTTTTTT
CDR3aa: CASSESGSGEKLFF

len: 14
d_gene: NA
v_gene: TRBV7-9
j_gene: TRBJ2-1
abundance: NA
CDR3nt: TGTGCCAGCAGCGAAGTTGGAGAGTACAATGAGCAGTTCTTC
CDR3aa: CASSEVGEYNEQFF

len: 15
d_gene: NA
v_gene: TRBV7-9
j_gene: TRBJ1-2
abundance: NA
CDR3nt: TGTGCCAGCAGCTTAGGCCCCATACAGGGCATTCGCTACACCTTC
CDR3aa: CASSLGPIQGIRYTF

len: 13
d_gene: NA
v_gene: TRBV12-3/TRBV12-4
j_gene: TRBJ2-7
abundance: NA
CDR3nt: TGTGCCAGCAGTTTTGGGGCCCTAAACGAGCAGTACTTC
CDR3aa: CASSFGALNEQYF

len: 12
d_gene: NA
v_gene: TRBV20-1
j_gene: TRBJ1-1
abundance: NA
CDR3nt: TGCAGTGCCAGTGTCGTGAACACTGAAGCTTTCTTT
CDR3aa: CSASVVNTEAFF

len: 14
d_gene: TRBD2
v_gene: TRBV6-6
j_gene: TRBJ2-1
abundance: NA
CDR3nt: TGTGCCAGCAGTTACTTAGCGGGAGTGGGAGAGCAGTTCTTC
CDR3aa: CASSYLAGVGEQFF

len: 15
d_gene: NA
v_gene: TRBV9
j_gene: TRBJ1-2
abundance: few
CDR3nt: TGTGCCAGCAGCGTAGGGGAGGGGACGGGCTATGGCTACACCTTC
CDR3aa: CASSVGEGTGYGYTF

len: 13
d_gene: TRBD1
v_gene: TRBV29-1
j_gene: TRBJ2-3
abundance: NA
CDR3nt: TGCAGCGTTGAAGTCAGGGGGCAAGATACGCAGTATTTT
CDR3aa: CSVEVRGQDTQYF

len: 14
d_gene: NA
v_gene: TRBV3-1/TRBV3-2
j_gene: TRBJ2-1
abundance: few
CDR3nt: TGTGCCAGCAGCCAAGATCTAGCGAGCAATGAGCAGTTCTTC
CDR3aa: CASSQDLASNEQFF

len: 17
d_gene: TRBD2
v_gene: TRBV11-3
j_gene: TRBJ2-2
abundance: NA
CDR3nt: TGTGCCAGCAGCTTAGACCGAGCGGGGATAGACACCGGGGAGCTGTTTTTT
CDR3aa: CASSLDRAGIDTGELFF

len: 15
d_gene: NA
v_gene: TRBV6-5
j_gene: TRBJ1-2
abundance: once
CDR3nt: TGTGCCAGCAGCCACCCACTAGGAGTTACCCATGGCTACACCTTC
CDR3aa: CASSHPLGVTHGYTF

len: 14
d_gene: NA
v_gene: TRBV30
j_gene: TRBJ2-2
abundance: NA
CDR3nt: TGTGCCTGGAGTCGGGAGACAAACACCGGGGAGCTGTTTTTT
CDR3aa: CAWSRETNTGELFF

len: 14
d_gene: NA
v_gene: TRBV5-1
j_gene: TRBJ1-1
abundance: NA
CDR3nt: TGCGCCAGCAGCTTGGGACAGACGAACACTGAAGCTTTCTTT
CDR3aa: CASSLGQTNTEAFF

len: 15
d_gene: NA
v_gene: TRBV28
j_gene: TRBJ2-3
abundance: once
CDR3nt: TGTGCCAGCGTGAGAGTTTCTGCTAGCACAGATACGCAGTATTTT
CDR3aa: CASVRVSASTDTQYF

len: 13
d_gene: NA
v_gene: TRBV3-1/TRBV3-2
j_gene: TRBJ2-1
abundance: NA
CDR3nt: TGTGCCAGCAGCCAAGGAAGGGGAAGTGAGCAGTTCTTC
CDR3aa: CASSQGRGSEQFF

len: 14
d_gene: TRBD1
v_gene: TRBV13
j_gene: TRBJ1-2
abundance: NA
CDR3nt: TGTGCCAGCAGCTTAGGACAGGGGACAGGGAGCTACACCTTC
CDR3aa: CASSLGQGTGSYTF

len: 15
d_gene: TRBD2
v_gene: TRBV30
j_gene: TRBJ2-3
abundance: NA
CDR3nt: TGTGCCTGGAGTGTTCAGAGCGGGAGGACAGATACGCAGTATTTT
CDR3aa: CAWSVQSGRTDTQYF

len: 14
d_gene: NA
v_gene: TRBV28
j_gene: TRBJ1-2
abundance: NA
CDR3nt: TGTGCCAGCACACCTCCGGGGTGGGGCTATGGCTACACCTTC
CDR3aa: CASTPPGWGYGYTF

len: 13
d_gene: NA
v_gene: TRBV10-1
j_gene: TRBJ2-2
abundance: NA
CDR3nt: TGCGCCAGCAGTCCTAGGGCCGGGGGTTGGCTGTTTTTT
CDR3aa: CASSPRAGGWLFF

len: 15
d_gene: NA
v_gene: TRBV11-2
j_gene: TRBJ1-4
abundance: once
CDR3nt: TGTGCCAGCAGACTACAGGGTCTTCCTAATGAAAAACTGTTTTTT
CDR3aa: CASRLQGLPNEKLFF

len: 17
d_gene: TRBD1
v_gene: TRBV4-1
j_gene: TRBJ2-3
abundance: NA
CDR3nt: TGCGCCAGCAGCCAAGATACGGGAAGGGGGCGTAGAGATACGCAGTATTTT
CDR3aa: CASSQDTGRGRRDTQYF

len: 15
d_gene: NA
v_gene: TRBV5-1
j_gene: TRBJ2-3
abundance: NA
CDR3nt: TGCGCCAGCAGCTTGAGTCCGAACCGTGAGGATACGCAGTATTTT
CDR3aa: CASSLSPNREDTQYF

len: 16
d_gene: TRBD2
v_gene: TRBV15
j_gene: TRBJ2-5
abundance: NA
CDR3nt: TGTGCCACCAGCAGAGATCGTGCGGGAGGGCAAGAGACCCAGTACTTC
CDR3aa: CATSRDRAGGQETQYF